These 8 T cell receptor beta chains were sequenced from one sample in a study of cytomegalovirus exposure and HLA in healthy donors. Primers: 60 Vbeta forward and 13 Jbeta reverse. Some clones are missing from TCRdb's copy, which holds only in-frame ones; the method was immunoSEQ multiplex PCR. The sample lists some 150,000 clones; 80% to 90% were seen once. Sequencing was performed on PBMCs. These receptors all stem from a woman aged 30 to 39 in good health and CMV-seronegative.

This clone has more than one count but fewer than ten. The DNA of the CDR3 is TGTGCCAGCAGGGACAGGGGGAGCAATCAGCCCCAGCATTTT. It is translated as CASRDRGSNQPQHF. The rearrangement links TRBV2 to TRBJ1-5; 10 nucleotides align to TRBD1. The germline gives CDR1 SNHLY, CDR2 FYNNEI. The CDR3 spans 14 residues. The junction had 0 bases not matched to a gene; V was cut back by 6 bases and J by 1 base.

The chain links TRBV7-9 to TRBJ2-3; 12 positions match TRBD2. CDR3 size: 16 residues. Germline V gene data show CDR1 as SEHNR and CDR2 as FQNEAQ (reference sequence). Trimming cost V 2 bases and J 5 bases; bases outside gene matches: 5. As DNA, the CDR3 is TGTGCCAGCAGCTTACTCACTAGCGGGGGGAAAGATACGCAGTATTTT. Protein product: CASSLLTSGGKDTQYF.

The V gene is TRBV9, the J gene TRBJ2-1; 7 bases are shared with TRBD2. The CDR3 has 17 residues. Germline trimming cut 4 bases from V and 0 bases from J; bases unmatched to any gene: 10. CDR1 SGDLS and CDR2 YYNGEE come from the germline V gene. The CDR3 coding sequence is TGTGCCAGCAGCCCGAGCGGGAACAGCCTCTCCTACAATGAGCAGTTCTTC. Its translation is CASSPSGNSLSYNEQFF.

A few counts support this clone. This chain uses TRBV5-6 with TRBJ2-1, with D possibly TRBD2 on 5 matching bases. V shed 4 bases and J shed 0 bases, with 11 bases lying between them. Germline V lookup: CDR1 SGHDT, CDR2 YYEEEE. This CDR3 region has 15 residues. CDR3 DNA: TGTGCCAGCAGCCCTGATGGGAGCTCCTACAATGAGCAGTTCTTC. This gives the protein CASSPDGSSYNEQFF.

CDR3 residues: CAIRQSQPKNTEAFF. CDR3 nucleotide sequence: TGTGCCATCAGACAGTCCCAGCCCAAGAACACTGAAGCTTTCTTT. The chain links TRBV10-3 to TRBJ1-1; D is ambiguous. Trimming stripped 6 bases from V and 1 base from J, with 15 bases between. The CDR3 has 15 residues. Looked up from germline, CDR1 is ENHRY and CDR2 is SYGVKD.

This chain connects TRBV28 to TRBJ2-7; no clear D. CDR1 and CDR2 from the germline V gene are MDHEN and SYDVKM. With 7 bases removed from V and 6 bases from J, the gap between germline ends came to 16 bases. This CDR3 spans 13 amino acids. The CDR3 nucleotides read TGTGCCAGCAATCAAGCTTCGGAGAGCGAGCAGTACTTC. Translated: CASNQASESEQYF.

The chain couples TRBV2 to TRBJ2-1; 8 bases are a match to TRBD1. The germline V gene has CDR1 SNHLY and CDR2 FYNNEI. J lost 7 bases, V lost 5 bases, and 4 bases had no gene match. CDR3 length: 13 amino acids. CDR3 amino acids: CASSNRGRNEQFF. CDR3 in DNA: TGTGCCAGCAGTAACAGGGGGAGGAATGAGCAGTTCTTC.

The chain employs TRBV18 and TRBJ2-7, with unresolved D. Trimming pared 2 bases from V and 0 bases from J, leaving 11 bases between. Per the germline V gene, CDR1 is KGHSH and CDR2 is LQKENI. The CDR3 loop spans 15 amino acids. The CDR3 DNA follows: TGTGCCAGCTCACCAAGCCAGGAAAGCTCCTACGAGCAGTACTTC. Residues: CASSPSQESSYEQYF. Using reference TRBV18 and TRBJ2-7 for the parts outside the CDR3, the full variable domain is NAGVMQNPRHLVRRRGQEARLRCSPMKGHSHVYWYRQLPEEGLKFMVYLQKENIIDESGMPKERFSAEFPKEGPSILRIQQVVRGDSAAYFCASSPSQESSYEQYFGPGTRLTVT.